The 16 T cell receptor beta chains given below trace back to one sample, sequenced in a study of blood T cell repertoires in COVID-19. Repertoires were generated with immunoSEQ multiplex PCR, while TCRdb's copy carries only in-frame clones and drops some. Among approximately 290,000 clones listed, roughly 89% were seen once. The sequenced material came from peripheral blood. These receptors all come from a man younger than 40 with acute or convalescent COVID-19.

This chain joins TRBV20-1 and TRBJ2-3; tentatively, D is TRBD2 (5 bases). The germline gives CDR1 DFQATT, CDR2 SNEGSKA (reference sequence). The CDR3 length is 14 residues. Trimming shortened V by 3 bases and J by 0 bases, and 10 bases separated the two germline ends. The chain's CDR3 is CSASGLNSTDTQYF. The CDR3 bases are TGCAGTGCTAGTGGACTGAATAGCACAGATACGCAGTATTTT.

The chain employs TRBV7-3 and TRBJ2-1; TRBD1 aligns across 11 bases. V lost 3 bases and J lost 7; bases outside the gene matches: 8. Germline loops: CDR1 SGHTA, CDR2 FQGTGA. The CDR3 runs 16 residues. The CDR3 DNA is TGTGCCAGCAGCTTTATAGGACAGGGGGCTAGGAATGAGCAGTTCTTC. As protein: CASSFIGQGARNEQFF. The variable domain in full, with the rest retrieved from reference TRBV7-3 and TRBJ2-1, is GAGVSQTPSNKVTEKGKYVELRCDPISGHTALYWYRQSLGQGPEFLIYFQGTGAADDSGLPNDRFFAVRPEGSVSTLKIQRTERGDSAVYLCASSFIGQGARNEQFFGPGTRLTVL.

J is TRBJ1-1 and V is TRBV2; TRBD1 matches 7 bases. V lost 8 bases and J lost 0; bases outside the gene matches: 9. Germline V gene lookup returns CDR1 SNHLY and CDR2 FYNNEI. The CDR3 length is 15 residues. The CDR3 is CASENTGEVNTEAFF. The CDR3 coding sequence is TGTGCCAGCGAGAATACAGGGGAAGTGAACACTGAAGCTTTCTTT.

The rearrangement links TRBV6-5 to TRBJ1-4, with 9 nucleotides matching TRBD1. The ends lost 0 bases at V and 6 bases at J; junction bases unmatched: 2. Germline-derived CDR1 and CDR2 are MNHEY and SVGAGI. The CDR3 loop spans 15 amino acids. CDR3: CASSYSGTGYEKLFF. In DNA, the CDR3 is TGTGCCAGCAGTTACTCCGGGACAGGGTATGAAAAACTGTTTTTT.

The rearrangement links TRBV13 to TRBJ2-1, with D hard to call. V was cut by 5 bases and J by 0 bases, with 11 bases left in between. The CDR3 length is 15 residues. The germline CDR1 and CDR2 sequences are PRHDT and FYEKMQ (reference sequence). The CDR3 spells CASSPDISSYNEQFF. In DNA form, the CDR3 reads TGTGCCAGCAGCCCCGACATCAGCTCCTACAATGAGCAGTTCTTC. The whole variable domain, filled in from reference TRBV13 and TRBJ2-1, reads AAGVIQSPRHLIKEKRETATLKCYPIPRHDTVYWYQQGPGQDPQFLISFYEKMQSDKGSIPDRFSAQQFSDYHSELNMSSLELGDSALYFCASSPDISSYNEQFFGPGTRLTVL.

The V gene is TRBV28, the J gene TRBJ1-6; TRBD1 aligns across 7 bases. The length of the CDR3 is 12 residues. J gave up 13 bases and V 8 bases, and 8 bases lay outside the gene matches. The germline V gene encodes CDR1 MDHEN and CDR2 SYDVKM. CDR3 bases: TGTGCCAGCCGGACAGGCACAACGCCCCTCCACTTT. The encoded protein is CASRTGTTPLHF.

The genes are TRBV5-4 and TRBJ2-2; D perhaps matches TRBD2 (5 bases). The germline CDR1 and CDR2 sequences are SGHNT and YYREEE (reference sequence). This CDR3 contains 15 residues. V was pared by 1 base and J by 3 bases, with 10 bases between. The CDR3 sequence: CASSLRRADTGELFF. Written as DNA, the CDR3 is TGTGCCAGCAGCTTGAGGCGGGCGGACACCGGGGAGCTGTTTTTT. Variable domain in full (rest from reference TRBV5-4 and TRBJ2-2): ETGVTQSPTHLIKTRGQQVTLRCSSQSGHNTVSWYQQALGQGPQFIFQYYREEENGRGNFPPRFSGLQFPNYSSELNVNALELDDSALYLCASSLRRADTGELFFGEGSRLTVL.

The chain uses TRBV5-1 and TRBJ2-7, with 11 bases identical to TRBD2. In germline, CDR1 is SGHRS, CDR2 YFSETQ. This CDR3 comprises 15 residues. V was pared by 4 bases and J by 2 bases, with 5 bases of the junction left unmatched. CDR3 in DNA: TGCGCCAGCAGCACAAATAGCGGGGGGGCCTACGAGCAGTACTTC. It translates to CASSTNSGGAYEQYF.

The chain employs TRBV29-1 and TRBJ1-5, with 7 bases fitting TRBD1. The trim removed 4 bases at V and 4 bases at J, leaving 4 bases unmatched. In germline, CDR1 is SQVTM, CDR2 ANQGSEA. The CDR3 totals 13 residues. CDR3 loop: CSVGRGPNQPQHF. The CDR3 nucleotides are TGCAGCGTTGGGAGGGGGCCAAATCAGCCCCAGCATTTT.

A single count supports this clone. The J gene is TRBJ1-2, the V gene TRBV4-1; TRBD1 agrees at 10 bases. CDR3 length: 14 amino acids. Germline-derived CDR1 and CDR2 are MGHRA and YSYEKL. Trimming removed 3 bases from V and 8 bases from J; junction bases left unmatched: 6. The CDR3 sequence: CASSQDRGMGGYTF. For the CDR3, the DNA is TGCGCCAGCAGCCAGGACAGGGGGATGGGGGGCTACACCTTC.

The V and J genes are TRBV28 and TRBJ1-2, with 7 bases aligning to TRBD1. The CDR3 runs 14 residues. V dropped 8 bases and J dropped 6; count of bases not matched to a gene: 12. Germline loops: CDR1 MDHEN, CDR2 SYDVKM. The CDR3 region has the DNA TGTGCCAGCGCTGTCACGGGCAGGGGGAATGGCTACACCTTC. It is translated as CASAVTGRGNGYTF.

The CDR3 loop reads CASSAQWGVGETQYF. As DNA, the CDR3 is TGTGCCAGCAGCGCCCAATGGGGGGTAGGAGAGACCCAGTACTTC. The V call is TRBV5-4, the J call TRBJ2-5, with D possibly TRBD2 on 6 matching bases. Trimming pared 4 bases from V and 4 bases from J, leaving 17 bases between. Germline CDR1 reads SGHNT; CDR2 reads YYREEE (reference sequence). The CDR3 sequence is 15 residues long.

The V call is TRBV6-5, the J call TRBJ2-1; D may be TRBD2 (5 bases). Germline loops: CDR1 MNHEY, CDR2 SVGAGI. V shed 4 bases and J shed 15 bases, with 19 bases lying between them. This CDR3 has 13 amino acids. CDR3 nucleotides: TGTGCCAGCAGTTCGGGTCACAGCGGAGGCATGTTCTTC. Its translation: CASSSGHSGGMFF.

V is TRBV5-4 and J is TRBJ2-1, with D possibly TRBD2 on 6 matching bases. Germline V gene lookup returns CDR1 SGHNT and CDR2 YYREEE (reference sequence). The V gene lost 1 base and the J gene lost 8 bases, with 10 bases spanning the gap. This CDR3 region has 13 residues. The CDR3 loop reads CASSLPRRDEQFF. DNA of the CDR3: TGTGCCAGCAGCTTGCCTAGGAGGGATGAGCAGTTCTTC.

The rearrangement uses TRBV15 and TRBJ2-3; the match to TRBD2 covers 14 bases. The CDR3 has 17 residues. Per germline, CDR1 LNHNV and CDR2 YYDKDF (reference sequence). J gave up 8 bases and V 2 bases, and 9 bases lay outside the gene matches. CDR3 sequence (DNA): TGTGCCACCAGCAGATCCCTGGGACTAGCGGGAGAGGGTACGCAGTATTTT. Translation: CATSRSLGLAGEGTQYF.

In the case of this clone: The same CDR3 arises from other DNA sequences in this sample as well. This chain uses TRBV5-1 with TRBJ2-7; no clear D gene. The V gene's germline CDR1 is SGHRS and CDR2 YFSETQ. The CDR3 runs 12 residues. V was trimmed by 4 bases and J by 4 bases, leaving 9 bases between them. CDR3 region: CASSQNSYEQYF. For the CDR3, the DNA is TGCGCCAGCAGCCAAAACAGTTACGAGCAGTACTTC.